Below are 8 T cell receptor beta chains sequenced from a single sample in a study of T-cell memory formation after mild COVID-19. TCRdb used MiXCR to reprocess the 5' RACE reads, holding one entry per CDR3 protein. The repertoire consists of 350,000 to 450,000 distinct CDR3 sequences, with 20% occurring once and the leading ten covering 7.5% to 9.5%. Sequenced sample: PBMCs or a T cell subset sorted from them (not recorded which). The receptors shown here come from an adult woman who had mild COVID-19 (a few samples of this study predate the infection). Cell type and time point are not known.

This chain connects TRBV12-3 or TRBV12-4 to TRBJ1-2; D is unresolved. With 5 bases removed from V and 8 bases from J, the gap between germline ends came to 15 bases. The CDR3 consists of 13 residues. The CDR3 DNA reads TGTGCCAGCAGTCCAAGCCGAGAGTCGGGCTACACCTTC. Residues: CASSPSRESGYTF.

The CDR3 DNA follows: TGCAGCGTTGGGGACACTCCCTACGAGCAGTACTTC. This encodes CSVGDTPYEQYF. The rearrangement joins TRBV29-1 to TRBJ2-7; tentative D call: TRBD1 (6 bases). Trimming pared 4 bases from V and 2 bases from J, leaving 9 bases between. The CDR3 is 12 amino acids. The V gene's germline CDR1 is SQVTM and CDR2 ANQGSEA.

At least ten counts were recorded for this clonotype. The chain recombines TRBV20-1 with TRBJ2-2; 10 bases agree with TRBD2. The length of the CDR3 is 13 residues. J lost 5 bases, V lost 3 bases, and 0 bases had no gene match. The germline CDR1 and CDR2 sequences are DFQATT and SNEGSKA (reference sequence). The CDR3 reads CSARTSGTGELFF. CDR3 in DNA: TGCAGTGCTAGGACTAGCGGGACCGGGGAGCTGTTTTTT.

J is TRBJ2-3 and V is TRBV10-3; 9 bases are shared with TRBD2. V gave up 9 bases and J gave up 3 bases; unmatched junction bases: 1. The CDR3 has 12 amino acids. CDR1 and CDR2 from the germline V gene are ENHRY and SYGVKD. In nucleotides, the CDR3 is TGTGCCATGAGCGGGGGGACAGATACGCAGTATTTT. The encoded protein is CAMSGGTDTQYF.

The sample holds a few counts of this clonotype. The chain carries TRBV6-5 and TRBJ2-2; possibly TRBD1 for D (5 bases). Germline values: CDR1 MNHEY, CDR2 SVGAGI. The CDR3 has 18 residues. V was shortened by 2 bases and J by 0 bases, with 16 bases between the two germline ends. The CDR3 nucleotides are TGTGCCAGCAGTTACGTCGGCAGGGTAGACGCGAACACCGGGGAGCTGTTTTTT. Translation: CASSYVGRVDANTGELFF.

This clonotype was seen only a few times. The CDR3 protein is CASSSQGVGNQPQHF. Here the CDR3 DNA reads TGTGCCAGCAGTTCCCAGGGGGTTGGCAATCAGCCCCAGCATTTT. This sequence joins TRBV12-3 or TRBV12-4 and TRBJ1-5; TRBD1 matches 7 bases. The ends lost 4 bases at V and 2 bases at J; junction bases unmatched: 5. The CDR3 runs to 15 residues.

This rearrangement joins TRBV14 to TRBJ2-3; the match to TRBD2 covers 8 bases. The V gene end was trimmed by 1 base and the J gene end by 6 bases; junction bases not matched to a gene: 6. From germline, CDR1 is SGHDN and CDR2 FVKESK. The CDR3 length is 15 residues. CDR3 in DNA: TGTGCCAGCAGCCAAGGGGGGACTAGAGGGGATACGCAGTATTTT. It translates to CASSQGGTRGDTQYF.

This CDR3 reads CASRTLLPGQLGRPAFF. For the CDR3, the DNA is TGTGCCAGCAGGACCTTATTACCGGGACAGCTAGGGAGACCAGCTTTCTTT. The chain is built from TRBV6-6 and TRBJ1-1; 7 nucleotides match TRBD1. V shed 6 bases and J 10 bases; nucleotides not matched to a gene: 23. Germline CDR1 MNHNY, CDR2 SVGAGI (reference sequence). CDR3 length: 17 amino acids.